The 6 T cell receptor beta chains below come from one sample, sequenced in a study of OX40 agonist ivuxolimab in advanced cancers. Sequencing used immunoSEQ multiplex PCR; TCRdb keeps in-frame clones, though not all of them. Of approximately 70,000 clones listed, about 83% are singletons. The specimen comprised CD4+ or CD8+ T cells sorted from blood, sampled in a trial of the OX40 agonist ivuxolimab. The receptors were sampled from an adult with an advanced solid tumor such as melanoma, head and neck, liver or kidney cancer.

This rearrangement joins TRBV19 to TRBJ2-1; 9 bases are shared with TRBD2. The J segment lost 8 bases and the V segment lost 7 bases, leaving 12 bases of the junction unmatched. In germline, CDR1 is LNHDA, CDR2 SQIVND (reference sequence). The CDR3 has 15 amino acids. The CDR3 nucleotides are TGTGCCAGTATGGTTAGCGGGGGTATAAGCGATGAGCAGTTCTTC. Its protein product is CASMVSGGISDEQFF.

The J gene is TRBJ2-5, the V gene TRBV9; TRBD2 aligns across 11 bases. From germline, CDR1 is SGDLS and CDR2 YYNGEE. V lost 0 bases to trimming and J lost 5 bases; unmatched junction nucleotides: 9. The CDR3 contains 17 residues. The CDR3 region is CASSVGIAGGHRETQYF. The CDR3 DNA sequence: TGTGCCAGCAGCGTAGGAATAGCGGGAGGGCACAGGGAGACCCAGTACTTC.

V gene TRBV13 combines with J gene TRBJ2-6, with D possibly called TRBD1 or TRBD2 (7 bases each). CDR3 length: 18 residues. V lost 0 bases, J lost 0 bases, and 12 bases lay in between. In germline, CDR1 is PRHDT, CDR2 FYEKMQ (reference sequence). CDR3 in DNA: TGTGCCAGCAGCTTAGGGCAGGGGGGGCCCTCTGGGGCCAACGTCCTGACTTTC. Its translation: CASSLGQGGPSGANVLTF. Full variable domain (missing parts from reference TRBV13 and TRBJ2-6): AAGVIQSPRHLIKEKRETATLKCYPIPRHDTVYWYQQGPGQDPQFLISFYEKMQSDKGSIPDRFSAQQFSDYHSELNMSSLELGDSALYFCASSLGQGGPSGANVLTFGAGSRLTVL.

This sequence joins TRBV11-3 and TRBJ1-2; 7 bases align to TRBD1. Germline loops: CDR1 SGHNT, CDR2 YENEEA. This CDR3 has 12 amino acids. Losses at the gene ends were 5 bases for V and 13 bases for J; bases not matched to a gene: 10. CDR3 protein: CASSPRDSEVTF. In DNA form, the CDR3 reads TGTGCCAGCAGCCCCCGGGACAGCGAAGTCACCTTC.

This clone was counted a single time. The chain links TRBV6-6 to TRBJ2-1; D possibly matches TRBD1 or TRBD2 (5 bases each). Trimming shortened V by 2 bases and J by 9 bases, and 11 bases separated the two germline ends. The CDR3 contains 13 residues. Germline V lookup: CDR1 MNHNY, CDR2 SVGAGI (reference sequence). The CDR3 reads CASSYPWGSEQFF. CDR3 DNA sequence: TGTGCCAGCAGTTACCCGTGGGGGAGTGAGCAGTTCTTC.

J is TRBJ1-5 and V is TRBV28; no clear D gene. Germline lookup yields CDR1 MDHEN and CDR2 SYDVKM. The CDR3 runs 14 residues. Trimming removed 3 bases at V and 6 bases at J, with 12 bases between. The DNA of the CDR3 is TGTGCCAGCAGTTTCGGGGATCGTTTTCAGCCCCAGCATTTT. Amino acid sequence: CASSFGDRFQPQHF.